This TCR beta chain emerged from a study of T cell clonality in common variable immunodeficiency. Findings of the study overall: What drives increased CVID clonality needs T cell subpopulation sequencing. Fewer deletions and N-nucleotide insertions were reportedly seen in common variable immunodeficiency TCR beta sequences. CVID subjects showed higher TCRbeta clonality than healthy controls.

For this clone: Its antigen is still unknown. The CDR3 is cut off 3 residues early in the read; its end comes from the germline J gene. Other nucleotide sequences in the sample specify the same CDR3.

Equal genomic DNA amounts from CVID and control samples were sequenced. The repertoire was sequenced with immunoSEQ multiplex PCR; TCRdb's copy has only in-frame clones and lacks some. The sample contains some 40,000 clones, none occurring once; approximately 4% lies in the top ten. Germline lookup yields CDR1 MRHNA and CDR2 SNTAGT. V dropped 4 bases and J dropped 5 bases, with 9 bases sitting between them. The CDR3 has 13 residues. Sequencing was done on a sample of peripheral blood mononuclear cells. The J gene is TRBJ2-1, the V gene TRBV6-4, with TRBD2 as a possible D gene (6 bases). The clonotype comes from a person aged 18 to 75 in good health. The CDR3 here is CASSGGLHNEQFF. The sequenced part of the CDR3 DNA is TGTGCCAGCAGTGGGGGACTGCACAATGAG.